This record concerns one TCR beta chain sequence. Time point meaning: baseline pretreatment blood. Treatment reported: 15 Gy SBRT to primary tumor, nephrectomy 4 weeks later. The entry originates in a study of radiation and T cells in renal cell carcinoma. Germline-derived CDR1 and CDR2 are SQVTM and ANQGSEA. Between the trimmed V and J ends, which lost 6 bases and 0 bases, there was a span of 12 bases. The CDR3 runs 14 residues. This table comes from immunoSEQ multiplex PCR, and its TCRdb copy is limited to in-frame clones, with some not included. The data contain 150,000 or so clones, approximately 82% of them singletons.

Sequencing used blood, obtained from a patient whose treatment included radiotherapy and nephrectomy. The rearrangement links TRBV29-1 to TRBJ1-3; no clear D. The clonotype was recovered from a woman aged 50 to 60 with renal cell carcinoma. The CDR3 spells CSVVYPSSGNTIYF. As DNA, the CDR3 is TGCAGCGTCGTATATCCGAGCTCTGGAAACACCATATATTTT.